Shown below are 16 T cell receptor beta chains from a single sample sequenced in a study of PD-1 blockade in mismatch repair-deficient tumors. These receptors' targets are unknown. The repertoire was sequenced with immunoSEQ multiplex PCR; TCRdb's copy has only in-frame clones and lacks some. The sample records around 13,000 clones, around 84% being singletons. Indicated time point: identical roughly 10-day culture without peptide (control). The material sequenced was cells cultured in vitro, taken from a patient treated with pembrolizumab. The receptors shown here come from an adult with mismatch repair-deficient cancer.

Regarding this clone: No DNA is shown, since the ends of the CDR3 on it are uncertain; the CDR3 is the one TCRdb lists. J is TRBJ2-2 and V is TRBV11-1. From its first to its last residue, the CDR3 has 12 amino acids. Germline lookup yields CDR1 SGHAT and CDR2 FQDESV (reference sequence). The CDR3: CASSHRAGSCFF.

CDR3 in amino acids: CASSYSTGNTEAFF. For the CDR3, the DNA is TGTGCCAGCAGTTACTCGACGGGGAACACTGAAGCTTTCTTT. The V call is TRBV6-5, the J call TRBJ1-1; D is unclear. This CDR3 has 14 amino acids. Germline CDR1 and CDR2: MNHEY and SVGAGI. Trimming left V 0 bases short and J 1 base short, with 6 bases between.

The CDR3 DNA follows: TGTGCCAGTAGTATTCTTTCAGGGGGGTACGGGGAGCTGTTTTTT. This sequence encodes CASSILSGGYGELFF. V and J are TRBV19 and TRBJ2-2; D possibly corresponds to TRBD1 (7 bases). The ends were cut back, 3 bases at V and 7 bases at J, with 15 bases in the middle. The CDR3 extends over 15 amino acids. The germline CDR1 and CDR2 sequences are LNHDA and SQIVND (reference sequence). The variable domain in full, completed from reference TRBV19 and TRBJ2-2, reads DGGITQSPKYLFRKEGQNVTLSCEQNLNHDAMYWYRQDPGQGLRLIYYSQIVNDFQKGDIAEGYSVSREKKESFPLTVTSAQKNPTAFYLCASSILSGGYGELFFGEGSRLTVL.

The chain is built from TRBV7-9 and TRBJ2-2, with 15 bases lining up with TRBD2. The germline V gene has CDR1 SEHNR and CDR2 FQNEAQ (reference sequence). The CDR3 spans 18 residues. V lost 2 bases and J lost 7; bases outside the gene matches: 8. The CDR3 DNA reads TGTGCCAGCAGCTTATTCGGTGGGACTAGCGGGAGGAACGGGGAGCTGTTTTTT. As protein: CASSLFGGTSGRNGELFF.

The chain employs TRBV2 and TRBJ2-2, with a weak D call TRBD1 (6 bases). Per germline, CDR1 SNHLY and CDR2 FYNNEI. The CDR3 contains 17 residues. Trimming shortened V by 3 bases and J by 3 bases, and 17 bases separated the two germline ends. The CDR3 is CASSDAPGAIHTGELFF. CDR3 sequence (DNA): TGTGCCAGCAGTGATGCCCCAGGGGCGATTCACACCGGGGAGCTGTTTTTT.

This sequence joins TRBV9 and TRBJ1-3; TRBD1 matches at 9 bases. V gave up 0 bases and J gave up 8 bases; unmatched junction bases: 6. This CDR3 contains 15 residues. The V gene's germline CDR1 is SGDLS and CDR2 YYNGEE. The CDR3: CASSVEKWTGDTIYF. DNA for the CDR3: TGTGCCAGCAGCGTAGAAAAGTGGACAGGGGACACCATATATTTT.

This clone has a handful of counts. This chain's CDR3 is CASSVDEQYF. CDR3 DNA: TGTGCCAGCAGTGTGGACGAGCAGTACTTC. This chain links TRBV28 with TRBJ2-7, with unresolved D. Germline V lookup: CDR1 MDHEN, CDR2 SYDVKM. The CDR3 consists of 10 residues. Trimming removed 5 bases from V and 5 bases from J, with 4 bases in between.

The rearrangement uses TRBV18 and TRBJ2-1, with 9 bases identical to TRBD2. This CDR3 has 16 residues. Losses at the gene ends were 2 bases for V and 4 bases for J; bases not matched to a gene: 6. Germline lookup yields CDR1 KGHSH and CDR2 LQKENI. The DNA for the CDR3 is TGTGCCAGCTCACCAGGCGGGCTAGCGGGGTACAATGAGCAGTTCTTC. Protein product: CASSPGGLAGYNEQFF.

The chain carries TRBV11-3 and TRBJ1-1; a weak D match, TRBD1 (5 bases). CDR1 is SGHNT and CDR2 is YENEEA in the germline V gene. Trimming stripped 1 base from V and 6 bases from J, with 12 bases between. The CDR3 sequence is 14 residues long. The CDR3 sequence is CASSLGVGPAEAFF. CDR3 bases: TGTGCCAGCAGCTTAGGTGTGGGGCCCGCTGAAGCTTTCTTT.

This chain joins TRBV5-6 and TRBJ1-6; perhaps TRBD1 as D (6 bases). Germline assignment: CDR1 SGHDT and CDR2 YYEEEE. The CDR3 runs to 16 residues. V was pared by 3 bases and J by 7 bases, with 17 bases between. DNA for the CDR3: TGTGCCAGCAGCTGGGGATATGGACAGTCCAATTCACCCCTCCACTTT. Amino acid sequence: CASSWGYGQSNSPLHF. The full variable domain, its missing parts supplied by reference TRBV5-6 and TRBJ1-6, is DAGVTQSPTHLIKTRGQQVTLRCSPKSGHDTVSWYQQALGQGPQFIFQYYEEEERQRGNFPDRFSGHQFPNYSSELNVNALLLGDSALYLCASSWGYGQSNSPLHFGNGTRLTVT.

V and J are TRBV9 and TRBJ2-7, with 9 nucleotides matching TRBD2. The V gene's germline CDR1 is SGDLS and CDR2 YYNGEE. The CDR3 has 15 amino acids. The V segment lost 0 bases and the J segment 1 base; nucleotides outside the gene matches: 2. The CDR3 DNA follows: TGTGCCAGCAGCGTAGGGCTAGCGGGATCCTACGAGCAGTACTTC. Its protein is CASSVGLAGSYEQYF. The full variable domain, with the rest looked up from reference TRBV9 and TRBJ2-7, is DSGVTQTPKHLITATGQRVTLRCSPRSGDLSVYWYQQSLDQGLQFLIQYYNGEERAKGNILERFSAQQFPDLHSELNLSSLELGDSALYFCASSVGLAGSYEQYFGPGTRLTVT.

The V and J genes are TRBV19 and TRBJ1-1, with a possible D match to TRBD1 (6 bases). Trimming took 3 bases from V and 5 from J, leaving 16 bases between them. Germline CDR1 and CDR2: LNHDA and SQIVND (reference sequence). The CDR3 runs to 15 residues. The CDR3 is CASSIKGGQWTEAFF. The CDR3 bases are TGTGCCAGTAGTATCAAAGGGGGTCAATGGACTGAAGCTTTCTTT. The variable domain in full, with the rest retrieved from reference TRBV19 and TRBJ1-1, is DGGITQSPKYLFRKEGQNVTLSCEQNLNHDAMYWYRQDPGQGLRLIYYSQIVNDFQKGDIAEGYSVSREKKESFPLTVTSAQKNPTAFYLCASSIKGGQWTEAFFGQGTRLTVV.

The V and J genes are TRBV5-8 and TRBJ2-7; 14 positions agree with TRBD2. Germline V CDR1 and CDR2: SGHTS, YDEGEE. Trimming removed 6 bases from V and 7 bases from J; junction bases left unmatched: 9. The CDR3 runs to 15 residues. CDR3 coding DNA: TGTGCCAGCACCCAAGAGGGACTAGCGGGAGTTGAGCAGTACTTC. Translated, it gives CASTQEGLAGVEQYF.

CDR3 residues: CASSLDLGASNQPQHF. CDR3 coding DNA: TGTGCCAGCAGCTTAGATCTGGGGGCGAGCAATCAGCCCCAGCATTTT. V and J are TRBV7-6 and TRBJ1-5; tentatively, D is TRBD1 (6 bases). Between the trimmed V and J ends, which lost 1 base and 1 base, there was a span of 11 bases. Germline-derived CDR1 and CDR2 are SGHVS and FNYEAQ. The CDR3 is made up of 16 amino acids.

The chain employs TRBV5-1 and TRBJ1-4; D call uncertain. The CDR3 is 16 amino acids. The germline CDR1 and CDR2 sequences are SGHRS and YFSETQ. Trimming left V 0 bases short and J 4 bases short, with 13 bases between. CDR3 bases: TGCGCCAGCAGCTTGGCCAGTGACGGTCGTAATGAAAAACTGTTTTTT. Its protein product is CASSLASDGRNEKLFF.

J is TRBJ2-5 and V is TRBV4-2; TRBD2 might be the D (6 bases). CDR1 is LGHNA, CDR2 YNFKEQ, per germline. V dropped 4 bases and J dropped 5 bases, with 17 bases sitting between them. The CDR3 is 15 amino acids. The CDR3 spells CASSPSGGPLETQYF. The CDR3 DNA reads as TGTGCCAGCAGCCCGTCTGGAGGGCCTCTGGAGACCCAGTACTTC.